This record looks at one TCR beta chain sequence and its context. Its specificity is unknown. V lost 6 bases, J lost 6 bases, and 6 bases stayed unmatched. CDR1 is SEHNR, CDR2 FQNEAQ, per germline (reference sequence). The CDR3 length is 13 residues. The sample belongs to a study of T-cell memory formation after mild COVID-19. Across the study: Among the donors, TCR clusters were largely specific to each donor.

TCRdb itself ran the 5' RACE reads through MiXCR, one entry per CDR3 protein. This table holds 450,000 or so distinct CDR3 sequences, around 25% found once. Study-wide results and caveats: Later expanders leaned CD4+, whereas day 15 to 85 contracting clones were balanced CD4/CD8. Second-wave clones with a day 37 peak had unconfirmed SARS-CoV-2 specificity.

What was sequenced was PBMCs or a T cell subset sorted from them (not recorded which). This TCR derives from an adult woman who had mild COVID-19 (a few samples of this study predate the infection). Cell type and time point are not known. The chain employs TRBV7-9 and TRBJ2-7; TRBD1 agrees at 9 bases. The DNA of the CDR3 is TGTGCCAGCAGAGGGACAGGGCGAGGCGAGCAGTACTTC. Translation gives CASRGTGRGEQYF.